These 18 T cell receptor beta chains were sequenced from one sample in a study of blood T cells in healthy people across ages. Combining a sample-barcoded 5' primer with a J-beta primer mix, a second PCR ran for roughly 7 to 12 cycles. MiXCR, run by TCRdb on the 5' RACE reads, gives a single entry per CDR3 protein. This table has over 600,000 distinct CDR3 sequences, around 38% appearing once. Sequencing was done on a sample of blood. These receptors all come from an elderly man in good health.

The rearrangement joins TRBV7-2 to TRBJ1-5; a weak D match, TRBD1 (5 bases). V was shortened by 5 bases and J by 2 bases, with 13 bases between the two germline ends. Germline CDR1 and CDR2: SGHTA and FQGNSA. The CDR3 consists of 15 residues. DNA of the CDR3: TGTGCCAGCAGCCCTCGGGGGGATGGCAATCAGCCCCAGCATTTT. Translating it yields CASSPRGDGNQPQHF.

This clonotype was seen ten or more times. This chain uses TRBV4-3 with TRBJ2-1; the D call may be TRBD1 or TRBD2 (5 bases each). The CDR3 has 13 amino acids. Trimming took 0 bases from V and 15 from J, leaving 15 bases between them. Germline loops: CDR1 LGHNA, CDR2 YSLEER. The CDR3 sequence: CASSQDRDGWRFF. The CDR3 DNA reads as TGCGCCAGCAGCCAAGATCGGGACGGGTGGCGGTTCTTC.

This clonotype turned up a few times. This CDR3 is CASSHDRTANYGYTF. The CDR3 coding sequence is TGTGCCAGCAGCCACGATAGGACAGCTAACTATGGCTACACCTTC. The J gene is TRBJ1-2, the V gene TRBV4-2, with a possible D match to TRBD1 (6 bases). Germline lookup yields CDR1 LGHNA and CDR2 YNFKEQ. V was clipped by 3 bases and J by 0 bases, with 11 bases between them. CDR3 length: 15 residues.

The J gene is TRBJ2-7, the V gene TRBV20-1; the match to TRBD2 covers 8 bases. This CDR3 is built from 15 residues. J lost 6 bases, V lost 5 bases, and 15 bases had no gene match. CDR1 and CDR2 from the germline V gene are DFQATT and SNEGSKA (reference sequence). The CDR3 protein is CSAPDTGTRRSEQYF. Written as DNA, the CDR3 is TGCAGTGCTCCAGACACAGGGACTAGAAGGAGCGAGCAGTACTTC.

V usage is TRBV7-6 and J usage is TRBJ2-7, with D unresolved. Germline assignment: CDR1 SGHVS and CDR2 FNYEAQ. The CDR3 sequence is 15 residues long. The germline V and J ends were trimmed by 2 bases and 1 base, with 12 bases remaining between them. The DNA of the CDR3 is TGTGCCAGCAGCTTACTGACGGACCCTTCCTACGAGCAGTACTTC. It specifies CASSLLTDPSYEQYF.

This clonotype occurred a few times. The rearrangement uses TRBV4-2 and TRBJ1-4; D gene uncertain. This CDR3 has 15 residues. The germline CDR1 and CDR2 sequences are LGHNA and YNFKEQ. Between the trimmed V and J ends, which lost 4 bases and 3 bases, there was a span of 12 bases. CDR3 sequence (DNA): TGTGCCAGCAGCCCCCCCGCAGGCCCTAATGAAAAACTGTTTTTT. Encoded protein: CASSPPAGPNEKLFF.

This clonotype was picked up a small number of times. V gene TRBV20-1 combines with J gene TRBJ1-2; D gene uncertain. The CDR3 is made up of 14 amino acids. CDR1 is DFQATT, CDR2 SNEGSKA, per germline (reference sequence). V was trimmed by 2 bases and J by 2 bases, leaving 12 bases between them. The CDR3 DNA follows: TGCAGTGCTAGACCGGACGGAAGAAACTATGGCTACACCTTC. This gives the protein CSARPDGRNYGYTF.

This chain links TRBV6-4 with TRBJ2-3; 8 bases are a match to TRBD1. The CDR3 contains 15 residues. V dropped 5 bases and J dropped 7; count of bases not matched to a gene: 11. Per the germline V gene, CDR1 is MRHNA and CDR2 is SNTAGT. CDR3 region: CASSQTGVKQNTQYF. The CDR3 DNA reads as TGTGCCAGCAGTCAGACAGGGGTGAAACAAAATACGCAGTATTTT.

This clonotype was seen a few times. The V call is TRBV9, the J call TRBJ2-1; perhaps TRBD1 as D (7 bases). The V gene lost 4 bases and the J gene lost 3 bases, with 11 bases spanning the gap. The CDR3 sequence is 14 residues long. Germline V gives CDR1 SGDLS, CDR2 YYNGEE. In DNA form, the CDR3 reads TGTGCCAGCAGCCAGCAGGGGGGCTACAATGAGCAGTTCTTC. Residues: CASSQQGGYNEQFF. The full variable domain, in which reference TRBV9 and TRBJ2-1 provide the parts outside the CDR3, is DSGVTQTPKHLITATGQRVTLRCSPRSGDLSVYWYQQSLDQGLQFLIQYYNGEERAKGNILERFSAQQFPDLHSELNLSSLELGDSALYFCASSQQGGYNEQFFGPGTRLTVL.

The CDR3: CAISESTTSGVYNEQFF. The CDR3 nucleotides are TGTGCCATCAGTGAGTCGACAACTAGCGGGGTCTACAATGAGCAGTTCTTC. The gene calls are TRBV10-3 and TRBJ2-1; 10 nucleotides agree with TRBD2. Trimming took 0 bases from V and 3 from J; bases not matched to a gene: 5. The germline CDR1 and CDR2 sequences are ENHRY and SYGVKD. The CDR3 totals 17 residues.

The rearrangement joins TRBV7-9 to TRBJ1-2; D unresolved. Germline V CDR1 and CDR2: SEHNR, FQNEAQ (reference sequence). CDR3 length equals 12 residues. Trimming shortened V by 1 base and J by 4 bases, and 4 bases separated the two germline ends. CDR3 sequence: CASSLESYGYTF. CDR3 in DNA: TGTGCCAGCAGCTTAGAGTCCTATGGCTACACCTTC.

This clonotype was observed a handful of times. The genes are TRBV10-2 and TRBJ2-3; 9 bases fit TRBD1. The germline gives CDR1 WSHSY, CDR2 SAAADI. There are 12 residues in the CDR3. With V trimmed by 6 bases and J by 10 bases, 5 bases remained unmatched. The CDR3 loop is CASSLRQGAQYF. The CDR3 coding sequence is TGCGCCAGCAGCCTTAGACAGGGGGCGCAGTATTTT.

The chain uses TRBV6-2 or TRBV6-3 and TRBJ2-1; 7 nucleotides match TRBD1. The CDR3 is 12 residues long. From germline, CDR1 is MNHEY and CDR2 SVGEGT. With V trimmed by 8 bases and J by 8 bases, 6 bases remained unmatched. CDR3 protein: CASGTGVDEQFF. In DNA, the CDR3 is TGTGCCAGCGGTACAGGGGTCGATGAGCAGTTCTTC.

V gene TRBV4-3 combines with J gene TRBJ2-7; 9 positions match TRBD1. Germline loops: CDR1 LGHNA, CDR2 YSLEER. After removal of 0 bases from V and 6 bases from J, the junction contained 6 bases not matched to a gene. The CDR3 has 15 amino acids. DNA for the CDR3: TGCGCCAGCAGCCAAGATTTTGGGACAGGGCGCGAGCAGTACTTC. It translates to CASSQDFGTGREQYF.

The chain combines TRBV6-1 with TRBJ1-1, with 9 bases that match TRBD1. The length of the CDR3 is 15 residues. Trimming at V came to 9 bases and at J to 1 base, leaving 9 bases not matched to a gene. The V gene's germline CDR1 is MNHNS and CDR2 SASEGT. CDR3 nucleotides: TGTGCCAGTGGCGACAGGGGGTTGTCGAACACTGAAGCTTTCTTT. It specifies CASGDRGLSNTEAFF.

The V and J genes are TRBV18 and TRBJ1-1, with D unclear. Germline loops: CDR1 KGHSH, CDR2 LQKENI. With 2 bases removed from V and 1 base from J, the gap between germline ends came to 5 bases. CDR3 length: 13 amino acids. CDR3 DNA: TGTGCCAGCTCACCAGATCAGAACACTGAAGCTTTCTTT. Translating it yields CASSPDQNTEAFF.

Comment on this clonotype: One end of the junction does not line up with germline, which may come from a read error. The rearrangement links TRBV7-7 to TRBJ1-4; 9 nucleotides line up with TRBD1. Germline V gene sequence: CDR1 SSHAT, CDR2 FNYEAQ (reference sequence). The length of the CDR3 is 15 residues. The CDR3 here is CASSLRTGGNEKLFF. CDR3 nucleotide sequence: TGTGCTAGCAGCTTACGTACAGGGGGCAATGAAAAACTGTTTTTT.

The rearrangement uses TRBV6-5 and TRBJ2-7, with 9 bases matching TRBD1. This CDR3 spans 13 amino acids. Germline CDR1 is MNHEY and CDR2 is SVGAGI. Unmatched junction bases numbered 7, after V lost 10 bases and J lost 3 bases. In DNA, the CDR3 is TGTGCCATCAGGGGACAGGGCCGCTACGAGCAGTACTTC. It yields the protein CAIRGQGRYEQYF.